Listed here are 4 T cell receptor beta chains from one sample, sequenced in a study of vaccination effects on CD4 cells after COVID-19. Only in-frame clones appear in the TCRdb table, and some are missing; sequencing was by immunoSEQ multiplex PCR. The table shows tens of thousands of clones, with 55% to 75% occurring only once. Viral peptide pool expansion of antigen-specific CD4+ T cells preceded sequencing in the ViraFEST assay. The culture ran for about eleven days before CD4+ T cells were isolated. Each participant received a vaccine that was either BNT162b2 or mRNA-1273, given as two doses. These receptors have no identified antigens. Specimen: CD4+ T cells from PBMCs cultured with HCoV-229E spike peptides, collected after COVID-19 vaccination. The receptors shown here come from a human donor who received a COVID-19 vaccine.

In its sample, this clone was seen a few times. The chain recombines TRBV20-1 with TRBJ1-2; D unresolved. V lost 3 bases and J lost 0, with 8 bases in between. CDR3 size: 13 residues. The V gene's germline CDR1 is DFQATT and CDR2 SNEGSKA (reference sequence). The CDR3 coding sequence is TGCAGTGCTAGTGGGAGCACTAACTATGGCTACACCTTC. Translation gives CSASGSTNYGYTF.

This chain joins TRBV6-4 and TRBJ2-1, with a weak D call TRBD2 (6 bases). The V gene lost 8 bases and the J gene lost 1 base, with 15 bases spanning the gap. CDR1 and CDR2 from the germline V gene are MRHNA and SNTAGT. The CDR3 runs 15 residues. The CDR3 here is CASRDSYLSYNEQFF. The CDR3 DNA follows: TGTGCCAGCCGGGACTCTTACTTATCCTACAATGAGCAGTTCTTC.

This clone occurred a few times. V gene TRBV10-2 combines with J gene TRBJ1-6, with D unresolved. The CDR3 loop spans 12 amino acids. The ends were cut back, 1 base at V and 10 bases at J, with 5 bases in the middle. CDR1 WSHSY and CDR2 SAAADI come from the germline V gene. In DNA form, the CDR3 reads TGCGCCAGCAGTGAGTTGGCATCACCCCTCCACTTT. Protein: CASSELASPLHF.

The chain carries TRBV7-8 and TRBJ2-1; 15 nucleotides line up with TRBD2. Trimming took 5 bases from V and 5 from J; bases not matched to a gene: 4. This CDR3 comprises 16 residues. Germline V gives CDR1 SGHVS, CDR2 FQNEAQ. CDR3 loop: CASSMGLAGGNNEQFF. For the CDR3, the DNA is TGTGCCAGCAGCATGGGACTAGCGGGGGGCAACAATGAGCAGTTCTTC.